The 24 T cell receptor beta chains below were found in one sample sequenced in a study of T cell responses to AZD1222 COVID-19 vaccine. Clones were sequenced by immunoSEQ multiplex PCR, and TCRdb holds only the in-frame ones, with some missing. The repertoire holds 120,000 or so clones, with over 75% as singletons. Sequencing used peripheral blood, obtained on day 0 of AZD1222 vaccination. Receptors originate from an adult in good health.

The chain carries TRBV7-3 and TRBJ1-6; D perhaps matches TRBD1 (6 bases). Germline V gives CDR1 SGHTA, CDR2 FQGTGA. CDR3 length: 17 residues. Trimming removed 5 bases at V and 4 bases at J, with 18 bases between. Here the CDR3 reads CASSDSGTNRYNSPLHF. CDR3 sequence (DNA): TGTGCCAGCAGCGACTCCGGGACAAACCGATATAATTCACCCCTCCACTTT.

V is TRBV19 and J is TRBJ2-3, with a possible D match to TRBD2 (5 bases). Trimming removed 2 bases from V and 4 bases from J, with 10 bases in between. Germline CDR1 LNHDA, CDR2 SQIVND (reference sequence). This CDR3 has 14 residues. The CDR3 DNA follows: TGTGCCAGTAGTATATCCGGGGTTGCAGATACGCAGTATTTT. This codes for CASSISGVADTQYF.

The chain couples TRBV6-1 to TRBJ2-7; TRBD2 aligns across 10 bases. CDR3 size: 15 residues. Germline CDR1 MNHNS, CDR2 SASEGT. The V gene end was trimmed by 3 bases and the J gene end by 1 base; junction bases not matched to a gene: 3. CDR3 amino acids: CASSEVAGGSYEQYF. The DNA for the CDR3 is TGTGCCAGCAGTGAGGTAGCGGGAGGATCCTACGAGCAGTACTTC.

The chain carries TRBV11-2 and TRBJ1-5, with D perhaps matching TRBD1 (6 bases). Trimming took off 3 bases at V and 7 bases at J, with 16 bases between the two ends. The CDR3 totals 15 residues. Germline V gene sequence: CDR1 SGHAT, CDR2 FQNNGV. CDR3 nucleotides: TGTGCCAGCAGCTTCGGGAGGGGGGGCGGCCAGCCCCAGCATTTT. This sequence encodes CASSFGRGGGQPQHF.

V is TRBV7-3 and J is TRBJ2-1; D may correspond to TRBD1 or TRBD2 (6 bases each). The CDR3 spans 13 residues. The germline V gene encodes CDR1 SGHTA and CDR2 FQGTGA. The V end lost 5 bases, the J end lost 9 bases, and 14 bases lay between the germline ends. The CDR3: CASSPNEGGEQFF. The CDR3 nucleotides are TGTGCCAGCAGCCCTAACGAGGGGGGTGAGCAGTTCTTC.

The chain carries TRBV27 and TRBJ1-1; 7 bases are a match to TRBD1. Per germline, CDR1 MNHEY and CDR2 SMNVEV (reference sequence). V lost 6 bases to trimming and J lost 1 base; unmatched junction nucleotides: 8. The CDR3 has 15 amino acids. The CDR3 region has the DNA TGTGCCAGCAGGGCCTGGACAGGATCGAACACTGAAGCTTTCTTT. As protein: CASRAWTGSNTEAFF.

The chain uses TRBV27 and TRBJ2-7, with TRBD2 matching 12 bases. Germline values: CDR1 MNHEY, CDR2 SMNVEV (reference sequence). Trimming at V came to 6 bases and at J to 5 bases, leaving 5 bases not matched to a gene. This CDR3 is built from 14 residues. In DNA form, the CDR3 reads TGTGCCAGCAGGACTAGCGGGAGTCATAACGAGCAGTACTTC. Residues: CASRTSGSHNEQYF.

This clone was seen a single time. Other DNA sequences in the sample encode the same CDR3. This sequence joins TRBV5-1 and TRBJ1-4; no definite D call. Germline assignment: CDR1 SGHRS and CDR2 YFSETQ. This CDR3 has 14 residues. The ends were cut back, 0 bases at V and 4 bases at J, with 7 bases in the middle. The CDR3 loop is CASSLDGVNEKLFF. The DNA for the CDR3 is TGCGCCAGCAGCTTGGACGGGGTTAATGAAAAACTGTTTTTT.

The rearrangement links TRBV4-3 to TRBJ1-1; tentatively, D is TRBD1 (6 bases). Germline V gene lookup returns CDR1 LGHNA and CDR2 YSLEER. The CDR3 has 17 residues. With 0 bases removed from V and 0 bases from J, the gap between germline ends came to 14 bases. The CDR3 loop reads CASSQELGGTMNTEAFF. Here the CDR3 DNA reads TGCGCCAGCAGCCAAGAGTTAGGGGGTACCATGAACACTGAAGCTTTCTTT.

This clone showed up just a few times. The CDR3, as DNA: TGTGCCAGCAGCTCAGGACGGGCTGAAGCTTTCTTT. The encoded protein is CASSSGRAEAFF. The chain combines TRBV7-9 with TRBJ1-1; D remains unclear. Between the trimmed V and J ends, which lost 4 bases and 6 bases, there was a span of 9 bases. This CDR3 is 12 amino acids long. CDR1 SEHNR and CDR2 FQNEAQ come from the germline V gene (reference sequence). The whole variable domain, remainder taken from reference TRBV7-9 and TRBJ1-1, is DTGVSQNPRHKITKRGQNVTFRCDPISEHNRLYWYRQTLGQGPEFLTYFQNEAQLEKSRLLSDRFSAERPKGSFSTLEIQRTEQGDSAMYLCASSSGRAEAFFGQGTRLTVV.

The chain has TRBV6-5 and TRBJ2-6; D possibly matches TRBD1 or TRBD2 (5 bases each). This CDR3 is built from 15 residues. The V gene lost 7 bases and the J gene lost 0 bases, with 10 bases spanning the gap. Germline CDR1 and CDR2: MNHEY and SVGAGI. This CDR3 reads CASMGVSSGANVLTF. The CDR3 DNA is TGTGCCAGCATGGGGGTCAGCTCTGGGGCCAACGTCCTGACTTTC.

The V gene is TRBV7-2, the J gene TRBJ2-5; 7 bases map to TRBD2. CDR3 length equals 14 residues. CDR1 SGHTA and CDR2 FQGNSA come from the germline V gene. Losses at the gene ends were 4 bases for V and 5 bases for J; bases not matched to a gene: 7. The CDR3 sequence is CASSSLGREETQYF. CDR3 nucleotide sequence: TGTGCCAGCAGCTCATTGGGGAGGGAGGAGACCCAGTACTTC.

The chain employs TRBV2 and TRBJ2-1; tentatively, D is TRBD1 (6 bases). The CDR3 extends over 13 amino acids. The germline CDR1 and CDR2 sequences are SNHLY and FYNNEI. With 5 bases removed from V and 8 bases from J, the gap between germline ends came to 13 bases. CDR3 bases: TGTGCCAGCAGTATAAACAGGGTTCATGAGCAGTTCTTC. It encodes CASSINRVHEQFF. Complete variable domain (other parts from reference TRBV2 and TRBJ2-1): EPEVTQTPSHQVTQMGQEVILRCVPISNHLYFYWYRQILGQKVEFLVSFYNNEISEKSEIFDDQFSVERPDGSNFTLKIRSTKLEDSAMYFCASSINRVHEQFFGPGTRLTVL.

This clone was recorded a few times. V usage is TRBV6-2 or TRBV6-3 and J usage is TRBJ2-3, with TRBD2 matching 14 bases. The J segment lost 0 bases and the V segment lost 6 bases, leaving 20 bases of the junction unmatched. The CDR3 covers 22 residues. Germline V gene data show CDR1 as MNHEY and CDR2 as SVGEGT. CDR3 loop: CASSRSSGRGLAGGRSTDTQYF. The CDR3 DNA follows: TGTGCCAGCAGCCGTTCGTCGGGGAGAGGACTAGCGGGAGGACGAAGCACAGATACGCAGTATTTT.

V gene TRBV7-2 combines with J gene TRBJ2-3; the D gene is possibly TRBD2 (5 bases). V lost 0 bases, J lost 3 bases, and 10 bases lay in between. CDR3 size: 15 residues. Germline values: CDR1 SGHTA, CDR2 FQGNSA. In DNA form, the CDR3 reads TGTGCCAGCAGCTTAGCGGGAGTAGGGACAGATACGCAGTATTTT. As protein: CASSLAGVGTDTQYF.

This clone was observed a few times. This chain joins TRBV18 and TRBJ1-5; 12 nucleotides agree with TRBD1. CDR1 and CDR2 from the germline V gene are KGHSH and LQKENI. The V segment lost 2 bases and the J segment 6 bases; nucleotides outside the gene matches: 2. The CDR3 sequence is 15 residues long. The CDR3 loop reads CASSPGTGGSQPQHF. In DNA, the CDR3 is TGTGCCAGCTCACCAGGGACAGGGGGCTCTCAGCCCCAGCATTTT.

This chain uses TRBV7-9 with TRBJ2-7, with D uncertain. The CDR3 spans 12 residues. The germline CDR1 and CDR2 sequences are SEHNR and FQNEAQ (reference sequence). V lost 2 bases, J lost 4 bases, and 6 bases lay in between. The CDR3 spells CASSLTSYEQYF. CDR3 coding DNA: TGTGCCAGCAGCTTAACATCATACGAGCAGTACTTC. The full variable domain, with the rest looked up from reference TRBV7-9 and TRBJ2-7, is DTGVSQNPRHKITKRGQNVTFRCDPISEHNRLYWYRQTLGQGPEFLTYFQNEAQLEKSRLLSDRFSAERPKGSFSTLEIQRTEQGDSAMYLCASSLTSYEQYFGPGTRLTVT.

The gene calls are TRBV10-3 and TRBJ2-1; 13 bases fit TRBD2. This CDR3 is built from 16 residues. The J segment lost 5 bases and the V segment lost 4 bases, leaving 5 bases of the junction unmatched. Germline lookup yields CDR1 ENHRY and CDR2 SYGVKD. CDR3 DNA: TGTGCCATCAGTGTGGGGGGGACTAGCGGGAACAATGAGCAGTTCTTC. As protein: CAISVGGTSGNNEQFF.

This clone is a singleton in its sample. The V and J genes are TRBV5-1 and TRBJ1-1; D ambiguous. Germline CDR1 and CDR2: SGHRS and YFSETQ. The CDR3 is 14 amino acids. Trimming cost V 0 bases and J 0 bases, with 6 bases left between them. The CDR3 sequence: CASSLDNMNTEAFF. The DNA of the CDR3 is TGCGCCAGCAGCTTGGACAACATGAACACTGAAGCTTTCTTT.

V is TRBV7-9 and J is TRBJ2-2; TRBD2 is a possible D gene (6 bases). Trimming stripped 0 bases from V and 4 bases from J, with 15 bases between. There are 17 residues in the CDR3. Per germline, CDR1 SEHNR and CDR2 FQNEAQ (reference sequence). The CDR3 region is CASSLALAGSGTGELFF. The CDR3 nucleotides are TGTGCCAGCAGCTTAGCGCTGGCGGGGTCGGGCACCGGGGAGCTGTTTTTT.

This clone was seen more than once but under ten times. The chain recombines TRBV6-2 or TRBV6-3 with TRBJ2-2; D assignment may be TRBD1 or TRBD2 (5 bases each). V was cut by 4 bases and J by 4 bases, with 7 bases left in between. The germline V gene encodes CDR1 MNHEY and CDR2 SVGEGT. CDR3 length: 13 residues. The CDR3 protein is CASSLRGTGELFF. The CDR3 DNA is TGTGCCAGCAGTTTGAGGGGCACCGGGGAGCTGTTTTTT.

The chain couples TRBV7-9 to TRBJ1-4, with D maybe TRBD1 (6 bases). CDR1 and CDR2 from the germline V gene are SEHNR and FQNEAQ (reference sequence). This CDR3 contains 14 residues. V was shortened by 5 bases and J by 8 bases, with 15 bases between the two germline ends. CDR3 bases: TGTGCCAGCAGCCAGGGGCAGGGGAAAGAAAAACTGTTTTTT. Translating gives CASSQGQGKEKLFF.

The genes are TRBV6-5 and TRBJ1-4; 8 bases match TRBD1. V shed 7 bases and J 6 bases; nucleotides not matched to a gene: 4. The length of the CDR3 is 13 residues. The germline gives CDR1 MNHEY, CDR2 SVGAGI. The CDR3 protein is CASTGQVDEKLFF. CDR3 nucleotides: TGTGCCAGCACGGGACAGGTTGATGAAAAACTGTTTTTT.

The V call is TRBV4-2, the J call TRBJ2-7; D is uncertain. The CDR3 is 12 residues long. V lost 2 bases and J lost 6, with 8 bases in between. Per germline, CDR1 LGHNA and CDR2 YNFKEQ. The CDR3 reads CASSQRTGEQYF. The CDR3 DNA is TGTGCCAGCAGCCAAAGGACCGGCGAGCAGTACTTC.